A selection of T cell receptor beta chains follows, all from one sample in a study of blood T cell repertoires in COVID-19. Sequencing was performed with immunoSEQ multiplex PCR; in TCRdb, only in-frame clones are kept and a portion is missing. The sample shows about 140,000 clones, 70% to 85% of them seen only once. Sequencing was performed on peripheral blood. All receptors derive from a human donor in a cohort sampled during active COVID-19. The CDR3 runs from the conserved cysteine through the conserved F or W. A D gene is named only where the DNA matches it firmly. Some rows mark clone size as missing; the rest say once, few, many or name a class of expanded clone.

j_gene,v_gene,abundance,d_gene,CDR3nt,CDR3aa
TRBJ2-7,TRBV5-1,few,.,TGCGCCAGCAGCTTGGCCGGGATATCCTACGAGCAGTACTTC,CASSLAGISYEQYF
TRBJ2-3,TRBV27,.,.,TGTGCCAGCAGTAGCGTAGCGCAAAATACGCAGTATTTT,CASSSVAQNTQYF
TRBJ2-7,TRBV6-6,.,.,TGTGCCAGCAGTTTTGATCCGGACTCCCTCTATGGGCAGTACTTC,CASSFDPDSLYGQYF
TRBJ1-4,TRBV7-2,once,TRBD1,TGTGCCAGCAGCCGGGACAGGGGTGGTGAAAAACTGTTTTTT,CASSRDRGGEKLFF
TRBJ1-6,TRBV10-3,.,.,TGTGCCATCAGTGATGACTGGAATAAATCGCCCCTCCACTTT,CAISDDWNKSPLHF
TRBJ2-3,TRBV27,.,.,TGTGCCAGCAGTTACTTTGCGGGGCGGACAGATACGCAGTATTTT,CASSYFAGRTDTQYF
TRBJ2-1,TRBV19,.,.,TGTGCCAGTAGTATAGGCGTGGGCCCACGGGGGGAGCAGTTCTTC,CASSIGVGPRGEQFF
TRBJ1-3,TRBV29-1,.,.,TGCAGCGTTGCGGGTGGGAGCTCTGGAAACACCATATATTTT,CSVAGGSSGNTIYF
TRBJ1-6,TRBV11-2,.,.,TGTGCCAGCAGGACAGCAGGGGATTCACCCCTCCACTTT,CASRTAGDSPLHF
TRBJ2-3,TRBV7-2,.,TRBD2,TGTGCCAGCAGCTTTACCGGACTAGCCACAGATACGCAGTATTTT,CASSFTGLATDTQYF
TRBJ2-3,TRBV10-3,.,.,TGTGCCATCAGTTCGGGACAAAGCACAGATACGCAGTATTTT,CAISSGQSTDTQYF
TRBJ2-6,TRBV11-2,.,.,TGTGCCAGCAGCCCGCAGGGCACTGGGGCCAACGTCCTGACTTTC,CASSPQGTGANVLTF